These 15 T cell receptor beta chains came from one sample sequenced in a study of regulatory T cells in long-lasting Graves disease. The TCR beta library used iRepertoire HTBI primers with Arm-PCR amplification of CDR3. MiXCR, run by TCRdb on the multiplex PCR reads, gives a single entry per CDR3 protein. The profile shows 500,000 to 700,000 distinct CDR3 sequences, 15% to 20% of them singletons. Stated time point: newly diagnosed GD, antithyroid drugs for less than 3 months. PBMC RNA served as the TCR library source. The same sample was also used in a study of T cells in Graves' hyperthyroidism and ophthalmopathy.

The specimen comprised peripheral blood mononuclear cells (PBMCs), sampled at new diagnosis, from a patient treated with antithyroid drugs. The receptors stem from a woman aged 25-40 years with Graves disease.

This clonotype has at least ten counts. This rearrangement joins TRBV27 to TRBJ2-2; D may be TRBD1 (5 bases). Deletions cut 8 bases from V and 2 bases from J, with 18 bases between. CDR1 and CDR2 (germline): MNHEY, SMNVEV (reference sequence). The length of the CDR3 is 16 residues. In DNA form, the CDR3 reads TGTGCCAGCGGCCGCCTGGGGCACCAAAACACCGGGGAGCTGTTTTTT. It translates to CASGRLGHQNTGELFF.

This clonotype was counted ten times or more. The J gene is TRBJ2-7, the V gene TRBV6-5, with 8 positions matching TRBD2. The CDR3 is 14 residues long. Germline V gives CDR1 MNHEY, CDR2 SVGAGI. The V gene end was trimmed by 0 bases and the J gene end by 6 bases; junction bases not matched to a gene: 4. The CDR3 nucleotides read TGTGCCAGCAGTTACTCTAGCGGGAATTCCGAGCAGTACTTC. Translating it yields CASSYSSGNSEQYF.

The sample holds many counts of this clonotype. This chain joins TRBV6-2 or TRBV6-3 and TRBJ2-7; the D gene is possibly TRBD2 (6 bases). CDR3 length equals 16 residues. Looked up from germline, CDR1 is MNHEY and CDR2 is SVGEGT. Trimming shortened V by 0 bases and J by 3 bases, and 15 bases separated the two germline ends. The CDR3 nucleotides are TGTGCCAGCAGTTACTCTTCCCTCACTAGCAGCTACGAGCAGTACTTC. It translates to CASSYSSLTSSYEQYF.

This clonotype occurred many times. CDR3 sequence reads: CASGDRGYEQYF. The CDR3 coding sequence is TGTGCCAGCGGTGACAGGGGCTACGAGCAGTACTTC. The rearrangement uses TRBV27 and TRBJ2-7, with 8 bases matching TRBD1. The CDR3 is made up of 12 amino acids. CDR1 MNHEY and CDR2 SMNVEV come from the germline V gene (reference sequence). Trimming at V came to 8 bases and at J to 3 bases, leaving 3 bases not matched to a gene.

In this sample, this clonotype turned up a few times. The V gene is TRBV7-2, the J gene TRBJ2-5; no reliable D call. The germline V gene has CDR1 SGHTA and CDR2 FQGNSA. This CDR3 region has 11 residues. Trimming left V 7 bases short and J 7 bases short, with 10 bases between. The CDR3 sequence: CASTSMRTQYF. The CDR3 DNA reads TGTGCCAGCACCTCAATGAGGACCCAGTACTTC.

The CDR3 is CASSLGRDSTYEQYF. CDR3 bases: TGCGCCAGCAGCTTAGGACGCGACTCGACCTACGAGCAGTACTTC. This sequence joins TRBV5-1 and TRBJ2-7; no reliable D call. This CDR3 has 15 amino acids. Looked up from germline, CDR1 is SGHRS and CDR2 is YFSETQ. Trimming pared 2 bases from V and 2 bases from J, leaving 14 bases between. The full variable domain, with the rest looked up from reference TRBV5-1 and TRBJ2-7, is KAGVTQTPRYLIKTRGQQVTLSCSPISGHRSVSWYQQTPGQGLQFLFEYFSETQRNKGNFPGRFSGRQFSNSRSEMNVSTLELGDSALYLCASSLGRDSTYEQYFGPGTRLTVT.

This clonotype was counted ten times or more. The chain combines TRBV24-1 with TRBJ1-5; TRBD1 might be the D (6 bases). The CDR3 covers 15 residues. Germline values: CDR1 KGHDR, CDR2 SFDVKD. V lost 3 bases and J 11 bases, leaving 19 bases between the germline ends. CDR3 region: CATSDPRGGPWAQHF. The CDR3 DNA is TGTGCCACCAGTGATCCGCGGGGGGGCCCCTGGGCCCAGCATTTT.

This clonotype was seen repeatedly, ten times or more. The rearrangement links TRBV28 to TRBJ1-5; D gene unclear. V was shortened by 6 bases and J by 2 bases, with 11 bases between the two germline ends. The length of the CDR3 is 14 residues. Looked up from germline, CDR1 is MDHEN and CDR2 is SYDVKM. CDR3 DNA sequence: TGTGCCAGCAGCCCTCATCGGGGCAATCAGCCCCAGCATTTT. Amino acid sequence: CASSPHRGNQPQHF.

This chain connects TRBV20-1 to TRBJ2-1; 8 bases line up with TRBD2. This CDR3 is 14 amino acids long. The V segment lost 5 bases and the J segment 8 bases; nucleotides outside the gene matches: 11. CDR1 and CDR2 from the germline V gene are DFQATT and SNEGSKA (reference sequence). CDR3 nucleotides: TGCAGTGCTCCCCCGATAGCGGGGTTGCATGAGCAGTTCTTC. Its protein is CSAPPIAGLHEQFF.

This clonotype has a count of ten or more. The germline gene is not matched at one end of the junction; a read error may be the cause. V and J are TRBV3-1 and TRBJ1-1; D is unresolved. Germline-derived CDR1 and CDR2 are LGHDT and YNNKEL (reference sequence). The CDR3 runs 12 residues. The CDR3 protein is CASSQARTEAFF. The CDR3 bases are TGTGCCAGCAGTCAAGCCCGGACTGAAGCTTTCTTT.

This clonotype was recorded at least ten times. The CDR3 sequence: CASSSPQGLATNEKLFF. The CDR3 DNA is TGTGCCAGCAGTTCCCCGCAGGGGCTTGCAACTAATGAAAAACTGTTTTTT. The chain recombines TRBV28 with TRBJ1-4, with D perhaps matching TRBD1 (6 bases). Trimming removed 4 bases from V and 0 bases from J, with 15 bases in between. The CDR3 covers 17 residues. Germline-derived CDR1 and CDR2 are MDHEN and SYDVKM. Filled out from reference TRBV28 and TRBJ1-4, the complete variable domain reads DVKVTQSSRYLVKRTGEKVFLECVQDMDHENMFWYRQDPGLGLRLIYFSYDVKMKEKGDIPEGYSVSREKKERFSLILESASTNQTSMYLCASSSPQGLATNEKLFFGSGTQLSVL.

As to this clonotype: A single base separates this from a much larger clone, so it may be a read error. V is TRBV6-2 or TRBV6-3 and J is TRBJ2-2; 11 nucleotides agree with TRBD2. V trimming: 6 bases; J trimming: 5 bases; junction bases outside the gene matches: 2. Germline V gene lookup returns CDR1 MNHEY and CDR2 SVGEGT. This CDR3 is built from 14 residues. The CDR3 protein is CASRGLAETGELFF. The CDR3 nucleotides read TGTGCCAGCAGGGGACTAGCGGAAACCGGGGAGCTGTTTTTT.

This clonotype was observed many times. J is TRBJ1-2 and V is TRBV10-3, with TRBD1 identical over 7 bases. The CDR3 extends over 13 amino acids. Per germline, CDR1 ENHRY and CDR2 SYGVKD. After removal of 6 bases from V and 8 bases from J, the junction contained 9 bases not matched to a gene. As DNA, the CDR3 is TGTGCCATCAGCCCTACAGGGGTTGGGGGCTACACCTTC. It encodes CAISPTGVGGYTF.

At least ten counts were recorded for this clonotype. The V gene is TRBV12-3 or TRBV12-4, the J gene TRBJ1-2, with 8 positions matching TRBD1. This CDR3 comprises 14 residues. J gave up 4 bases and V 3 bases, and 4 bases lay outside the gene matches. The DNA for the CDR3 is TGTGCCAGCAGTTTTCGACAGGGGAGCTATGGCTACACCTTC. Translation: CASSFRQGSYGYTF.

About this clonotype itself: The CDR3 does not end in the conserved phenylalanine or tryptophan, so this is likely a read error. The DNA is left out, because the CDR3 cannot be placed on it with certainty; the CDR3 is given as TCRdb lists it. The chain carries TRBV6-2 or TRBV6-3 and TRBJ2-3; the D call TRBD1 from the table was never checked on the DNA. The CDR3 has 12 amino acids, counting both end residues. The germline CDR1 and CDR2 sequences are MNHEY and SVGEGT. CDR3 in amino acids: CASSRGDSLLYL.